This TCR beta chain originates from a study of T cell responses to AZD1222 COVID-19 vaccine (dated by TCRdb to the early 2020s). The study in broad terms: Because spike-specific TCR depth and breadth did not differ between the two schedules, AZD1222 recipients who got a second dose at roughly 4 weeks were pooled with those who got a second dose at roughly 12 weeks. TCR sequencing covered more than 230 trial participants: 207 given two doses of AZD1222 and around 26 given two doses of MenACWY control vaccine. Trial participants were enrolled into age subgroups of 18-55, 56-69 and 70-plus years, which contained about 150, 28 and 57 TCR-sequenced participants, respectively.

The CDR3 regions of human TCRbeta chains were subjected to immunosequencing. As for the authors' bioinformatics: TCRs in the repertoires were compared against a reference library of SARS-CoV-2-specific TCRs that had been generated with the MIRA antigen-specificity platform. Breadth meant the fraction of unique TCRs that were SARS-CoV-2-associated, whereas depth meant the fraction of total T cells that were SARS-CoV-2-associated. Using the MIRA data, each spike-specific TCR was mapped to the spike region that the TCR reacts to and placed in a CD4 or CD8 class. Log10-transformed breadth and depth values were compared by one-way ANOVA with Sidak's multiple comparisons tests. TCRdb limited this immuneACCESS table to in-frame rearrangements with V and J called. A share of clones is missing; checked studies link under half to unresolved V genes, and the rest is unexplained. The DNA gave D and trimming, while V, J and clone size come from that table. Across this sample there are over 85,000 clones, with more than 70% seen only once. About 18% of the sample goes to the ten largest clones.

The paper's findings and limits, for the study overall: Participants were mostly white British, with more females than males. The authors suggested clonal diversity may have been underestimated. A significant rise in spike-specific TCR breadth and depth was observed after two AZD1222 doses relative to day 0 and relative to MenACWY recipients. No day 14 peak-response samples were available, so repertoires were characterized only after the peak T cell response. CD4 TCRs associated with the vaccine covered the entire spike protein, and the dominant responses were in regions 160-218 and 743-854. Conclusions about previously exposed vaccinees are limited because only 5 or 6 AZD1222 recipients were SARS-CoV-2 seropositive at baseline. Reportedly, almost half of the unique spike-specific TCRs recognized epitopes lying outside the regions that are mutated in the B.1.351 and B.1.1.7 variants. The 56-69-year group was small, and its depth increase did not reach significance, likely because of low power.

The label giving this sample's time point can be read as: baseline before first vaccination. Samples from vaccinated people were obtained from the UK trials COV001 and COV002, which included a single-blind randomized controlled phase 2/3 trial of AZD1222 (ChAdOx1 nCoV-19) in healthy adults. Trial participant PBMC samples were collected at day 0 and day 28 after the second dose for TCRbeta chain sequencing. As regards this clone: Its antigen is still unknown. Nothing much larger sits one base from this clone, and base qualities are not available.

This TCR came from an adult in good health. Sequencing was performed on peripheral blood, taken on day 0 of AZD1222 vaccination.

The bases read TGTGCCAGCAGCGCTGGACGGGGGGCGACCTACAATGAGCAGTTCTTC. It encodes CASSAGRGATYNEQFF. The chain is made from TRBV5-4 and TRBJ2-1; TRBD2 is a possible D gene, resting on 7 matching bases. The germline V gene (reference sequence) sets CDR1 to SGHNT and CDR2 to YYREEE. V lost 4 bases and J lost 2 bases; the stretch between them is 16 bases long. The CDR3 runs 16 residues from the cysteine to the phenylalanine. Kept here is only the CDR3 DNA, which spans 48 bases and is read in frame from base 1. With the rest looked up from the reference TRBV5-4 and TRBJ2-1 genes rather than sequenced, the full variable domain is ETGVTQSPTHLIKTRGQQVTLRCSSQSGHNTVSWYQQALGQGPQFIFQYYREEENGRGNFPPRFSGLQFPNYSSELNVNALELDDSALYLCASSAGRGATYNEQFFGPGTRLTVL.